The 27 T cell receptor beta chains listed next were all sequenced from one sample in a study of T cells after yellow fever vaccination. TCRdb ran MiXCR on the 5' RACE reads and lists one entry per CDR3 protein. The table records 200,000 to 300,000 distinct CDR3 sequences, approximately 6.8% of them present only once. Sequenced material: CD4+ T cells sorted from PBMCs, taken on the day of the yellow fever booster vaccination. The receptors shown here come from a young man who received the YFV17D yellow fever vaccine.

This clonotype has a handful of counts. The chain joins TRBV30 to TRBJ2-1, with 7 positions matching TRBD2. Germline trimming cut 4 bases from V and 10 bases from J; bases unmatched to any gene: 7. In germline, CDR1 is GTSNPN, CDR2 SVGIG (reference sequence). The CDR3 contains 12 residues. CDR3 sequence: CAWMGGRGEQFF. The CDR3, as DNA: TGTGCCTGGATGGGCGGGAGAGGCGAGCAGTTCTTC.

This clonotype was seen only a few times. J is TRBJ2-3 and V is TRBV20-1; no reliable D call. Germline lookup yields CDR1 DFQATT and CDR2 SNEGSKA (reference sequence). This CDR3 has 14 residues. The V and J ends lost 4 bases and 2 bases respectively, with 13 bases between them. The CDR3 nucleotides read TGCAGTGCTACTCCTAGTAGTTTCACAGATACGCAGTATTTT. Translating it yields CSATPSSFTDTQYF.

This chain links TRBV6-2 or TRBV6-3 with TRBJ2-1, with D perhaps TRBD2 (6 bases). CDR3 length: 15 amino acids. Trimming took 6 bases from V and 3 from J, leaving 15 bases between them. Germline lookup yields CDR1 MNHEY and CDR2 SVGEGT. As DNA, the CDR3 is TGTGCCAGCAGACCGACTAGGAGGGGCTACAATGAGCAGTTCTTC. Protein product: CASRPTRRGYNEQFF.

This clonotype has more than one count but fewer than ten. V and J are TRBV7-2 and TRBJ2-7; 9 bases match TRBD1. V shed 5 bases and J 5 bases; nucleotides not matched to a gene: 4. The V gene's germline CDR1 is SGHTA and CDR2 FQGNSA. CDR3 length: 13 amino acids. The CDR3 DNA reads TGTGCCAGCAGCCCTACAGGGGGCAACGAGCAGTACTTC. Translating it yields CASSPTGGNEQYF.

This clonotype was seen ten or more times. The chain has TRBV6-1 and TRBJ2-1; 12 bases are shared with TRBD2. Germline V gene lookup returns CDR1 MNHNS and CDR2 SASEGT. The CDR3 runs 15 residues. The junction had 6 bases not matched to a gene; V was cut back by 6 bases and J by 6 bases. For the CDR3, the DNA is TGTGCCAGCAGACCTCCTAGCGGGAGGGCCAATGAGCAGTTCTTC. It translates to CASRPPSGRANEQFF.

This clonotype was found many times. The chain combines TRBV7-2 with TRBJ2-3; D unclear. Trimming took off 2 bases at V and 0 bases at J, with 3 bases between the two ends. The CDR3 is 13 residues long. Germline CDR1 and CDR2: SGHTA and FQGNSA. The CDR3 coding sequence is TGTGCCAGCAGCTTACAGAGCACAGATACGCAGTATTTT. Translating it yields CASSLQSTDTQYF.

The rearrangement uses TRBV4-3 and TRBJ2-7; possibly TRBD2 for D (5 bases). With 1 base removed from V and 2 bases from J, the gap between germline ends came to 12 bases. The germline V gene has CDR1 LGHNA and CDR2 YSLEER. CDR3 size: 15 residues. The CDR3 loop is CASSQGRLEAYEQYF. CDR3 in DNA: TGCGCCAGCAGCCAAGGCCGGTTGGAGGCCTACGAGCAGTACTTC.

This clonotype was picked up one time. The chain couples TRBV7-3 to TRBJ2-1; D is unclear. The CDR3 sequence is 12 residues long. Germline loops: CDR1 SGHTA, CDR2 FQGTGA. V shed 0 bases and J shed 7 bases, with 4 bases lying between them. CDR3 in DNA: TGTGCCAGCAGCTTAACGGTTAATGAGCAGTTCTTC. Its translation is CASSLTVNEQFF.

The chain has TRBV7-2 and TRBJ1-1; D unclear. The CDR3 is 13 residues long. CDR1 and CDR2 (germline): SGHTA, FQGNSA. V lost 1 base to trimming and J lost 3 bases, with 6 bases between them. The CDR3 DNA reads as TGTGCCAGCAGCTTAGTGGCAGACACTGAAGCTTTCTTT. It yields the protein CASSLVADTEAFF.

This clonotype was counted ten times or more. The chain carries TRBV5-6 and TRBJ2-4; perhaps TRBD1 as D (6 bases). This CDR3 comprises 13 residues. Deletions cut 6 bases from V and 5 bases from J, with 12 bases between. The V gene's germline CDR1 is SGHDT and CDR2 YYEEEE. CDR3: CASTVGAENIQYF. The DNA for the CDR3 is TGTGCCAGCACGGTGGGGGCCGAAAACATTCAGTACTTC.

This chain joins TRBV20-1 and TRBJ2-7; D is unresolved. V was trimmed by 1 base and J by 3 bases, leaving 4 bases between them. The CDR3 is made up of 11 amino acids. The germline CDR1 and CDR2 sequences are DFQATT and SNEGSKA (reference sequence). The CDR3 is CSARVYYEQYF. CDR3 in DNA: TGCAGTGCTAGAGTTTACTACGAGCAGTACTTC.

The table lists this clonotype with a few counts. CDR3 bases: TGTGCCAGCAACGCACATGGCTACACCTTC. Translated: CASNAHGYTF. The chain recombines TRBV12-3 or TRBV12-4 with TRBJ1-2; D unclear. The CDR3 loop spans 10 amino acids. V dropped 7 bases and J dropped 6 bases, with 6 bases sitting between them.

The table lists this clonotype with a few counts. CDR3 in DNA: TGCAGCGTTCTGGGAACCTATGGCTACACCTTC. Protein product: CSVLGTYGYTF. The chain combines TRBV29-1 with TRBJ1-2, with D uncertain. The germline CDR1 and CDR2 sequences are SQVTM and ANQGSEA. V lost 5 bases, J lost 4 bases, and 8 bases lay in between. The CDR3 spans 11 residues.

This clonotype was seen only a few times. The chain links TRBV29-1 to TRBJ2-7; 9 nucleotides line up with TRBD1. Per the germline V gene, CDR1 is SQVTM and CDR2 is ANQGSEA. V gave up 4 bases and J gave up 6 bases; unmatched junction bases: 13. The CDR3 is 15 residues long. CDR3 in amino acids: CSVAPGQGYTFEQYF. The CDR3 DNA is TGCAGCGTTGCCCCTGGACAGGGGTATACCTTCGAGCAGTACTTC.

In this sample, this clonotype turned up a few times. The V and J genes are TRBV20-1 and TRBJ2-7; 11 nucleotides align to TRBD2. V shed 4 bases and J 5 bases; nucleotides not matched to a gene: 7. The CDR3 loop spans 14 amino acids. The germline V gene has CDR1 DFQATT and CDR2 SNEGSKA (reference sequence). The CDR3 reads CSATLAGDIDEQYF. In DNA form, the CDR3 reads TGCAGTGCTACACTAGCGGGAGATATCGACGAGCAGTACTTC.

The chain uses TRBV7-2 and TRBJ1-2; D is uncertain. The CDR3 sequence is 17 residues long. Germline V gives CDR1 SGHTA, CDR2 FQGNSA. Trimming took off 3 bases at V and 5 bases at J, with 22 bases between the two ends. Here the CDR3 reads CASSLRERLSGVYGYTF. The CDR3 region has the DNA TGTGCCAGCAGCTTGAGAGAGCGGCTAAGCGGGGTGTATGGCTACACCTTC.

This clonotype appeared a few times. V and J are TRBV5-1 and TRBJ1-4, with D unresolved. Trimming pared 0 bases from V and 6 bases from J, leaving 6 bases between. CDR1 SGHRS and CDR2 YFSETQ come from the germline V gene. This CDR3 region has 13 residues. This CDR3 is CASSLENHEKLFF. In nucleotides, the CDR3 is TGCGCCAGCAGCTTGGAGAATCATGAAAAACTGTTTTTT.

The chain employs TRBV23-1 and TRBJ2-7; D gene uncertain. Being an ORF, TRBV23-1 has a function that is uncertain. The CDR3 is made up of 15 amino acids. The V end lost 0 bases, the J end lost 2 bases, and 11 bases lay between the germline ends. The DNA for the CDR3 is TGCGCCAGCAGTCAATCGTTCAGGCAGACCTACGAGCAGTACTTC. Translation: CASSQSFRQTYEQYF.

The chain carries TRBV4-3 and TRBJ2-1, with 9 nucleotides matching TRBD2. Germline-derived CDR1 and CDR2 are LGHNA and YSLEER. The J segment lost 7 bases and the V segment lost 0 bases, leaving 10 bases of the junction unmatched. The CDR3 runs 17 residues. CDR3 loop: CASSQDVWREGGNEQFF. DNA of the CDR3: TGCGCCAGCAGCCAAGATGTTTGGCGGGAGGGGGGTAATGAGCAGTTCTTC.

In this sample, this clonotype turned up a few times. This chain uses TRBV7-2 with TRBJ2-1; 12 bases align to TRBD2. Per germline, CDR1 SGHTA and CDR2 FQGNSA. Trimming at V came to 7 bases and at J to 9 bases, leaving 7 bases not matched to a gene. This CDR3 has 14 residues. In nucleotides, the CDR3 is TGTGCCAGCAAATATACTAGCGGGAGGATTGAGCAGTTCTTC. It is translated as CASKYTSGRIEQFF.

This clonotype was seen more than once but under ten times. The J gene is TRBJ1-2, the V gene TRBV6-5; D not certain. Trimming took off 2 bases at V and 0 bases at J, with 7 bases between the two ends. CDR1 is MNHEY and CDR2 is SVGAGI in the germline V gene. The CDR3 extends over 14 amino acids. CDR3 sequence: CASSYGRTNYGYTF. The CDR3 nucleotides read TGTGCCAGCAGTTACGGCCGAACTAACTATGGCTACACCTTC.

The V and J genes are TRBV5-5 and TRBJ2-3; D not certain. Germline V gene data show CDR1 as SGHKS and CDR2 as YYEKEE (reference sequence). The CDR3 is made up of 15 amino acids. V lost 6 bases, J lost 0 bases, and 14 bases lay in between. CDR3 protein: CASNSRPTSTDTQYF. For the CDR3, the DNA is TGTGCCAGCAACTCCCGACCTACTAGCACAGATACGCAGTATTTT.

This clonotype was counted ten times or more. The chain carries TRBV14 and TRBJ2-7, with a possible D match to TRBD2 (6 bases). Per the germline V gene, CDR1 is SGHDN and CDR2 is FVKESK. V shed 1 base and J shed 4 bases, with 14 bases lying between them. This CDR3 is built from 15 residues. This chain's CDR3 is CASSQAGLAKYEQYF. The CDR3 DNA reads TGTGCCAGCAGCCAAGCAGGGCTAGCGAAGTACGAGCAGTACTTC.

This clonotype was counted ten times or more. CDR3 loop: CASSLEGAINEQFF. CDR3 coding DNA: TGTGCCAGCAGCTTAGAGGGGGCTATAAATGAGCAGTTCTTC. J is TRBJ2-1 and V is TRBV11-1, with TRBD1 matching 7 bases. J was trimmed by 7 bases and V by 1 base; bases with no gene match: 4. The germline gives CDR1 SGHAT, CDR2 FQDESV (reference sequence). The CDR3 extends over 14 amino acids.

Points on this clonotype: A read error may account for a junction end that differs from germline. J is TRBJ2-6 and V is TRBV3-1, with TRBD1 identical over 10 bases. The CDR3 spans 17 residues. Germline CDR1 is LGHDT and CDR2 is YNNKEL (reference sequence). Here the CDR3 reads CASTQDRGRSGANVLTF. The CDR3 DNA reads TGTGCCAGCACCCAAGACAGGGGGCGATCTGGGGCCAACGTCCTGACTTTC.

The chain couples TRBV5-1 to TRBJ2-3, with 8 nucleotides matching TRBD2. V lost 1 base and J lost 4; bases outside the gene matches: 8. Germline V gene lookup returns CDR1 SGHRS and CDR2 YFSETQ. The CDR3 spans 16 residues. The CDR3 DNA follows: TGCGCCAGCAGCTTGAGGAGCGGGAGCATGGCAGATACGCAGTATTTT. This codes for CASSLRSGSMADTQYF. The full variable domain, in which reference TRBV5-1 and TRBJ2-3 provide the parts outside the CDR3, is KAGVTQTPRYLIKTRGQQVTLSCSPISGHRSVSWYQQTPGQGLQFLFEYFSETQRNKGNFPGRFSGRQFSNSRSEMNVSTLELGDSALYLCASSLRSGSMADTQYFGPGTRLTVL.

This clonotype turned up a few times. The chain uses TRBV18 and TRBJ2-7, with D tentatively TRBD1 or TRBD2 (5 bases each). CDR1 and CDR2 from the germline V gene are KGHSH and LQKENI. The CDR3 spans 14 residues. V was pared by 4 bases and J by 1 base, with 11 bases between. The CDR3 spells CASSQGTVSYEQYF. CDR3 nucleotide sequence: TGTGCCAGCTCACAAGGGACGGTTTCCTACGAGCAGTACTTC.